This T cell receptor (beta chain) came from a study of Graves' ophthalmopathy and Graves' hyperthyroidism. The authors amplified TCR beta CDR3 regions from RNA transcripts. The first round was an RT-PCR with HTBI primers, and the second round was a multiplex PCR. One entry per CDR3 protein, called by TCRdb with MiXCR from the multiplex PCR reads. The sample includes 580,000 or so distinct CDR3 sequences, just under 40% of them seen just once. CDR1 SGHTA and CDR2 FQGNSA come from the germline V gene. This CDR3 region has 16 residues. J gave up 4 bases and V 6 bases, and 9 bases lay outside the gene matches. Notes on the study in general: Clonotypes were expanded in thyroid at above 0.001 frequency, and most also appeared in blood. Separation of ophthalmopathy from stable hyperthyroidism was achieved by a 13-signature model, at about 91% sensitivity and roughly 81% specificity.

Clinical symptoms, serum thyroxine, TRAb, thyroid ultrasound and orbital computed tomography determined diagnosis. This clonotype was counted at least ten times. Its antigen is undetermined. This TCR derives from an adult man with Graves' hyperthyroidism. Material: peripheral blood or thyroid tissue (not recorded which). The V and J genes are TRBV7-2 and TRBJ2-6; 7 bases line up with TRBD1. The CDR3 DNA is TGTGCCAGCAGGCGCGGCAGGGGGTTAGGGGCCAACGTCCTGACTTTC. Its translation: CASRRGRGLGANVLTF.